This passage covers 10 T cell receptor beta chains from one sample sequenced in a study of a mutant IDH1 vaccine in newly diagnosed glioma. Time point described: week 35, safety follow-up. A 20-mer mutant IDH1 peptide at 300 ug was injected subcutaneously with topical imiquimod. Sequencing was performed with immunoSEQ multiplex PCR; in TCRdb, only in-frame clones are kept and a portion is missing. The table has around 31,000 clones, roughly 77% seen once. No antigen has been assigned to these receptors. Sequenced material: PBMCs, taken from a glioma patient whose treatment included an IDH1 peptide vaccine. Receptors were obtained from a man younger than 45 with glioma.

The chain couples TRBV5-1 to TRBJ2-5; D is unclear. CDR1 and CDR2 (germline): SGHRS, YFSETQ. This CDR3 has 13 amino acids. V was clipped by 4 bases and J by 3 bases, with 10 bases between them. CDR3 loop: CASSLRKEETQYF. CDR3 nucleotides: TGCGCCAGCAGCCTGCGGAAAGAAGAGACCCAGTACTTC.

This clone was found once. The chain carries TRBV5-6 and TRBJ1-4, with unresolved D. CDR3 length: 15 amino acids. CDR1 is SGHDT, CDR2 YYEEEE, per germline. Trimming stripped 0 bases from V and 0 bases from J, with 6 bases between. CDR3 in amino acids: CASSLAAATNEKLFF. CDR3 sequence (DNA): TGTGCCAGCAGCTTGGCAGCTGCAACTAATGAAAAACTGTTTTTT.

This chain joins TRBV11-2 and TRBJ2-7; D ambiguous. The CDR3 totals 14 residues. CDR1 is SGHAT, CDR2 FQNNGV, per germline. Trimming pared 1 base from V and 2 bases from J, leaving 9 bases between. In DNA, the CDR3 is TGTGCCAGCAGCTTAGGGCCGATCCCCTACGAGCAGTACTTC. The encoded protein is CASSLGPIPYEQYF.

There are a few counts of this clone. DNA of the CDR3: TGTGCCAGCAGCCCCGGCGGGATGAACACTGAAGCTTTCTTT. Amino acids: CASSPGGMNTEAFF. V is TRBV7-9 and J is TRBJ1-1; no definite D call. Trimming shortened V by 5 bases and J by 0 bases, and 10 bases separated the two germline ends. Germline loops: CDR1 SEHNR, CDR2 FQNEAQ (reference sequence). The CDR3 is 14 amino acids.

The chain uses TRBV10-3 and TRBJ2-1; D not certain. V lost 0 bases and J 8 bases, leaving 11 bases between the germline ends. Per the germline V gene, CDR1 is ENHRY and CDR2 is SYGVKD. This CDR3 contains 14 residues. The CDR3 sequence is CAISESPSRDEQFF. As DNA, the CDR3 is TGTGCCATCAGTGAGTCCCCTAGTAGGGATGAGCAGTTCTTC.

The chain joins TRBV7-7 to TRBJ2-6; D is unresolved. Germline values: CDR1 SSHAT, CDR2 FNYEAQ (reference sequence). V lost 2 bases to trimming and J lost 4 bases, with 6 bases between them. The CDR3 is made up of 14 amino acids. CDR3 bases: TGTGCCAGCAGCTTATCCTACGGGGCCAACGTCCTGACTTTC. It yields the protein CASSLSYGANVLTF.

The rearrangement uses TRBV7-6 and TRBJ1-3, with 9 bases fitting TRBD1. V trimming: 6 bases; J trimming: 2 bases; junction bases outside the gene matches: 5. CDR3 length equals 15 residues. CDR1 and CDR2 (germline): SGHVS, FNYEAQ. The CDR3 protein is CASRSTGGTGNTIYF. CDR3 coding DNA: TGTGCCAGCAGGTCAACAGGGGGCACTGGAAACACCATATATTTT. Based on the CDR3 plus reference TRBV7-6 and TRBJ1-3, the full variable domain is GAGVSQSPRYKVTKRGQDVALRCDPISGHVSLYWYRQALGQGPEFLTYFNYEAQQDKSGLPNDRFSAERPEGSISTLTIQRTEQRDSAMYRCASRSTGGTGNTIYFGEGSWLTVV.

This chain uses TRBV6-5 with TRBJ1-5; 8 positions agree with TRBD1. Germline CDR1 MNHEY, CDR2 SVGAGI. The CDR3 is made up of 15 amino acids. V lost 6 bases, J lost 0 bases, and 4 bases stayed unmatched. The CDR3 DNA reads as TGTGCCAGCAGGGGGGACAGGTTTAGCAATCAGCCCCAGCATTTT. Translated, it gives CASRGDRFSNQPQHF.

The J gene is TRBJ1-2, the V gene TRBV19, with a possible D match to TRBD1 (5 bases). Germline CDR1 is LNHDA and CDR2 is SQIVND (reference sequence). The length of the CDR3 is 14 residues. V lost 7 bases and J lost 3, with 15 bases in between. CDR3 nucleotide sequence: TGTGCCAGTAACCGGCCGGGACTCCACTATGGCTACACCTTC. Translated, it gives CASNRPGLHYGYTF.

The chain joins TRBV7-7 to TRBJ1-1; D ambiguous. The CDR3 sequence is 13 residues long. The germline CDR1 and CDR2 sequences are SSHAT and FNYEAQ (reference sequence). The V end was cut by 1 base, the J end by 5 bases, with 8 bases between. The CDR3: CASSLDAGTEAFF. CDR3 DNA sequence: TGTGCCAGCAGCTTAGACGCGGGTACTGAAGCTTTCTTT.